This paragraph reports one T cell receptor (beta chain). Its antigen is unidentified. The data belong to a study of cytomegalovirus exposure and HLA in healthy donors. Whole-study findings and limits: A prior analysis recorded that most TCR beta V segments were productive about 87% or about 30% of the time.

Researchers ran the PCR with 60 Vbeta and 13 Jbeta primers. Sequenced by immunoSEQ multiplex PCR; TCRdb stores in-frame clones only, minus some. The table has under 150,000 clones, around 80% seen once. This CDR3 spans 12 amino acids. Germline V gives CDR1 LNHDA, CDR2 SQIVND (reference sequence). Trimming shortened V by 1 base and J by 6 bases, and 4 bases separated the two germline ends. The receptor was derived from a woman aged 40 to 55 in good health and CMV-seronegative. The chain has TRBV19 and TRBJ1-3, with D hard to call. The sequencing sample was made of PBMCs. The CDR3 loop reads CASSIGANTIYF. For the CDR3, the DNA is TGTGCCAGTAGTATAGGGGCAAACACCATATATTTT.